This passage covers 2 T cell receptor beta chains from one sample sequenced in a study of beta chain features in type 1 diabetes. Points from the study as a whole: Across all four CD4+ subsets, people with type 1 diabetes showed modestly shorter TCRB CDR3s.

No antigen is known for these receptors. Every isolated RNA sample was fully reverse transcribed, so sequencing captured expressed TCRB transcripts. Clones were sequenced by immunoSEQ multiplex PCR, and TCRdb holds only the in-frame ones, with some missing. This table has about 650,000 clones, around 12% appearing once. Sequences were obtained from naive CD4+ T cells from blood. The receptors were sampled from a man aged 25 to 40 with type 1 diabetes.

V gene TRBV2 combines with J gene TRBJ1-5; no clear D. From germline, CDR1 is SNHLY and CDR2 FYNNEI. CDR3 length equals 14 residues. V shed 0 bases and J shed 7 bases, with 10 bases lying between them. CDR3 protein: CASSEAFREQPQHF. CDR3 sequence (DNA): TGTGCCAGCAGTGAAGCGTTTCGGGAACAGCCCCAGCATTTT. Variable domain in full (rest from reference TRBV2 and TRBJ1-5): EPEVTQTPSHQVTQMGQEVILRCVPISNHLYFYWYRQILGQKVEFLVSFYNNEISEKSEIFDDQFSVERPDGSNFTLKIRSTKLEDSAMYFCASSEAFREQPQHFGDGTRLSIL.

The sample holds a few counts of this clone. V is TRBV4-2 and J is TRBJ2-1, with TRBD1 matching 9 bases. The CDR3 has 15 amino acids. Trimming took 4 bases from V and 5 from J; bases not matched to a gene: 6. Germline V lookup: CDR1 LGHNA, CDR2 YNFKEQ. DNA for the CDR3: TGTGCCAGCAGCCCCCGGGACAGGGAAAACAATGAGCAGTTCTTC. This sequence encodes CASSPRDRENNEQFF.